These T cell receptor beta chains were read from a single sample in a study of T cell repertoires in cytomegalovirus infection. Using its own MiXCR run on the reads, TCRdb lists one record per CDR3 protein. Of around 430,000 distinct CDR3 sequences listed, more than 40% are singletons. These receptors' antigens are unknown. Material: cultured PBMCs, obtained from culture after CMV antigen stimulation. All receptors come from a human donor in good health (CMV status not recorded). Some clones in this sample may be carry-over from other donors' samples. The CDR3 runs from the conserved cysteine through the conserved F or W. Each record gives: D gene, V gene, J gene, CDR3 protein. The D gene is left open where the match is weak.

-	TRBV7-2	TRBJ2-7	CASRRTTGRYYEQYF
TRBD1	TRBV20-1	TRBJ1-5	CSASPDRGQPQHF
-	TRBV9	TRBJ1-6	CASSVEGQYNSPLHF
-	TRBV27	TRBJ1-6	CASSPLMEFNSPLHF
TRBD1	TRBV6-5	TRBJ2-3	CASRPGTGGSNTQYF
-	TRBV2	TRBJ1-6	CASLRDSPLHF
-	TRBV11-2	TRBJ2-2	CASRFLPGELFF
TRBD2	TRBV7-9	TRBJ2-1	CASSSSGTSDYNEQFF
TRBD2	TRBV7-6	TRBJ2-3	CASSMTSGGAADTQYF
TRBD1	TRBV6-1	TRBJ2-7	CASSLTSPGTGGYEQYF
-	TRBV7-7	TRBJ2-1	CASSLKSGTADPNEQFF
-	TRBV12-3/TRBV12-4	TRBJ1-3	CASSFGRESSGNTIYF
-	TRBV15	TRBJ2-4	CATSRGSNSWPGNVKNIQYF
-	TRBV6-5	TRBJ1-4	CASGRGNEKLFF
TRBD2	TRBV7-8	TRBJ2-3	CASSSLAGVPDTQYF
-	TRBV19	TRBJ1-5	CASSIGIQPNQPQHF
TRBD2	TRBV4-1	TRBJ2-2	CASSQHVPGTRFTGELFF